Each of the 6 T cell receptor beta chains below was sequenced from the same sample in a study of cytomegalovirus exposure and HLA in healthy donors. Researchers ran the PCR with 60 Vbeta and 13 Jbeta primers. The repertoire was sequenced with immunoSEQ multiplex PCR; TCRdb's copy has only in-frame clones and lacks some. Of 40,000 to 60,000 clones in the sample, 72% were seen once. The sample comprised PBMCs. These receptor sequences come from a woman aged 45-59 years in good health and CMV-seronegative.

CDR3 nucleotide sequence: TGTGCCAGCAGCGTCCTGACTTCCACCGGGGAGCTGTTTTTT. It is translated as CASSVLTSTGELFF. The chain links TRBV9 to TRBJ2-2, with D uncertain. The germline gives CDR1 SGDLS, CDR2 YYNGEE. The CDR3 length is 14 residues. V was pared by 2 bases and J by 4 bases, with 9 bases between.

This clone has a single count. The chain employs TRBV6-5 and TRBJ1-1; 7 bases map to TRBD1. This CDR3 contains 16 residues. Unmatched junction bases numbered 6, after V lost 2 bases and J lost 0 bases. CDR1 and CDR2 from the germline V gene are MNHEY and SVGAGI. The CDR3 loop reads CASSYSTGALNTEAFF. The CDR3, as DNA: TGTGCCAGCAGTTACAGCACAGGGGCCTTGAACACTGAAGCTTTCTTT.

The chain couples TRBV19 to TRBJ2-1, with a weak D call TRBD2 (7 bases). Germline CDR1 reads LNHDA; CDR2 reads SQIVND (reference sequence). This CDR3 region has 18 residues. The V and J ends lost 7 bases and 3 bases respectively, with 25 bases between them. CDR3: CASKRGRAREGGYNEQFF. CDR3 in DNA: TGTGCCAGTAAGCGGGGCAGGGCGCGAGAGGGGGGCTACAATGAGCAGTTCTTC.

The chain recombines TRBV28 with TRBJ2-1; D might be TRBD2 (5 bases). The CDR3 runs to 17 residues. Between the trimmed V and J ends, which lost 2 bases and 3 bases, there was a span of 17 bases. Germline V lookup: CDR1 MDHEN, CDR2 SYDVKM. As DNA, the CDR3 is TGTGCCAGCAGTTTAGCAGGACCTAGCAGCCTCTACAATGAGCAGTTCTTC. It yields the protein CASSLAGPSSLYNEQFF.

The V call is TRBV30, the J call TRBJ2-7; 7 bases match TRBD1. The V segment lost 4 bases and the J segment 4 bases; nucleotides outside the gene matches: 4. The CDR3 contains 12 residues. The germline CDR1 and CDR2 sequences are GTSNPN and SVGIG (reference sequence). CDR3 nucleotide sequence: TGTGCCTGGACCCTACAGGGGTACGAGCAGTACTTC. This codes for CAWTLQGYEQYF.

This rearrangement joins TRBV19 to TRBJ2-3, with 12 bases fitting TRBD2. Germline V CDR1 and CDR2: LNHDA, SQIVND (reference sequence). The CDR3 runs to 17 residues. V trimming: 7 bases; J trimming: 3 bases; junction bases outside the gene matches: 11. Here the CDR3 reads CASTPQASGRGTDTQYF. Written as DNA, the CDR3 is TGTGCCAGTACCCCTCAGGCTAGCGGGAGGGGGACAGATACGCAGTATTTT.